The rows below give T cell receptor beta chains drawn from one sample of a study of blood T cell repertoires in COVID-19. TCRdb's copy holds only in-frame clones and misses some; the assay was immunoSEQ multiplex PCR. Found here are roughly 230,000 clones, approximately 84% of them singletons; the top ten hold approximately 6.6%. The specimen sequenced was PBMCs or T cells enriched from blood (not recorded which). The origin of the receptors is a woman in her forties or fifties who had been exposed to COVID-19. The CDR3 runs from the conserved cysteine through the conserved F or W. Fields, in order: CDR3 protein, J gene, V gene.

CASSHSGANYGYTF TRBJ1-2 TRBV7-9
CASSLGWRGNNEQFF TRBJ2-1 TRBV7-2
CASSPRTSPNTGELFF TRBJ2-2 TRBV9
CARRRIEDINTEAFF TRBJ1-1 TRBV19
CASRGLNYGYTF TRBJ1-2 TRBV19
CASSQEGLAGGVAKNIQYF TRBJ2-4 TRBV4-1
CASSPAGGRETQYF TRBJ2-5 TRBV5-1
CASSGDRGLSGANVLTF TRBJ2-6 TRBV11-2
CASSGQSNQPQHF TRBJ1-5 TRBV10-2
CASSLFEYTEAFF TRBJ1-1 TRBV11-3
CASSSGLASYNEQFF TRBJ2-1 TRBV7-8
CASSYGGRNTIYF TRBJ1-3 TRBV12-3/TRBV12-4
CASSLESRAIHSAFF TRBJ1-1 TRBV11-1
CASSQIKIAGTNYGYTF TRBJ1-2 TRBV14
CASSVGVGDSSGNTIYF TRBJ1-3 TRBV9
CASNPGSITDTQYF TRBJ2-3 TRBV3-1/TRBV3-2
CASRRTVGTDTQYF TRBJ2-3 TRBV27
CASSQFRDRGNYGYTF TRBJ1-2 TRBV5-6
CASSLGGRGAESPLHF TRBJ1-6 TRBV13
CASRLEKGAQPQHF TRBJ1-5 TRBV19
CASSLSQGYNEQFF TRBJ2-1 TRBV27
CASSVATGDRVYNEQFF TRBJ2-1 TRBV9
CASSQFDSYTDTQYF TRBJ2-3 TRBV3-1/TRBV3-2
CASSLIGTGAPYGYTF TRBJ1-2 TRBV7-2
CASSGTTSYNEQFF TRBJ2-1 TRBV5-1
CASSLATDRSSYNEQFF TRBJ2-1 TRBV7-2
CAWNPGKIAGGVDTQYF TRBJ2-3 TRBV30
CASSFMGLSYEQYF TRBJ2-7 TRBV27
CASRDRGWAYEQYF TRBJ2-7 TRBV6-6
CASSVGQGWSGYTF TRBJ1-2 TRBV9
CASSLGLAGGKYGYTF TRBJ1-2 TRBV28
CASSLPREGEGEKLFF TRBJ1-4 TRBV5-6
CAWGLYQGGYNEQFF TRBJ2-1 TRBV30
CASTLRGSQNNYGYTF TRBJ1-2 TRBV19
CASSLGQNYGYTF TRBJ1-2 TRBV12-3/TRBV12-4
CASSLGPERGGYNEQFF TRBJ2-1 TRBV28
CSVGRGTGIQGKNTEAFF TRBJ1-1 TRBV29-1
CASTLHGTGDPDTQYF TRBJ2-3 TRBV7-6
CASSYTGGGAHTEAFF TRBJ1-1 TRBV7-8
CATSRVQVAGGKDTQYF TRBJ2-3 TRBV15
CASSLDNRGPGELFF TRBJ2-2 TRBV27
CASSPRTGAGSRQYF TRBJ2-7 TRBV19
CASSLISGFTGELFF TRBJ2-2 TRBV5-1
CATSAGIGEQYF TRBJ2-7 TRBV24-1
CASSQDGRRGDEKLFF TRBJ1-4 TRBV4-3
CAWSGDSGRNEQYF TRBJ2-7 TRBV30
CAISERGSATDTQYF TRBJ2-3 TRBV10-3
CASSVGPGSTDTQYF TRBJ2-3 TRBV9
CASSYSSSNQPQHF TRBJ1-5 TRBV6-5
CASSIHSNQPQHF TRBJ1-5 TRBV6-5
CASSSPDTDSYEQYF TRBJ2-7 TRBV28
CASSPGLAGGAPSSTDTQYF TRBJ2-3 TRBV18
CASSLGGGRTNTEAFF TRBJ1-1 TRBV11-2
CAITSTGGLLGNTIYF TRBJ1-3 TRBV10-3